One sample yielded the 5 T cell receptor beta chains listed below, sequenced in a study of cytomegalovirus exposure and HLA in healthy donors. Primers for the PCR totalled 60 Vbeta and 13 Jbeta. The protocol was immunoSEQ multiplex PCR, while the TCRdb copy is restricted to in-frame clones and leaves out a portion. The sample records roughly 120,000 clones, roughly 83% being singletons. Sequences were obtained from PBMCs. The receptor source for this set is a man aged 25 to 40 in good health and CMV-seropositive.

This chain links TRBV7-9 with TRBJ2-1; 9 positions match TRBD2. This CDR3 comprises 16 residues. Germline V CDR1 and CDR2: SEHNR, FQNEAQ (reference sequence). With 3 bases clipped from V and 2 bases from J, the junction kept 5 bases outside the gene matches. CDR3 sequence: CASSFRLAEAYNEQFF. DNA of the CDR3: TGTGCCAGCAGCTTCCGACTAGCGGAGGCCTACAATGAGCAGTTCTTC.

The chain employs TRBV7-8 and TRBJ1-1, with D possibly matching TRBD1 (6 bases). Deletions cut 0 bases from V and 4 bases from J, with 12 bases between. The length of the CDR3 is 15 residues. In germline, CDR1 is SGHVS, CDR2 FQNEAQ. The DNA for the CDR3 is TGTGCCAGCAGCTTAGCCGGGGGGCTGGGCACTGAAGCTTTCTTT. Protein: CASSLAGGLGTEAFF.

V is TRBV4-3 and J is TRBJ1-4; tentative D call: TRBD1 (5 bases). The CDR3 spans 15 residues. Germline-derived CDR1 and CDR2 are LGHNA and YSLEER. The V gene lost 1 base and the J gene lost 7 bases, with 13 bases spanning the gap. DNA for the CDR3: TGCGCCAGCAGCCAAGGGGCGCCTAGGGGTGAAAAACTGTTTTTT. Translated: CASSQGAPRGEKLFF.

This clone turned up a few times. The rearrangement links TRBV30 to TRBJ2-7, with 10 bases that match TRBD2. The CDR3 contains 13 residues. Germline trimming cut 0 bases from V and 9 bases from J; bases unmatched to any gene: 5. Germline V gives CDR1 GTSNPN, CDR2 SVGIG (reference sequence). The CDR3 DNA sequence: TGTGCCTGGAGTGTTCAGCGGGAGGGCCGGCAGTACTTC. Translation: CAWSVQREGRQYF.

This clone was found once. V gene TRBV2 combines with J gene TRBJ2-7; 15 nucleotides line up with TRBD2. V lost 0 bases, J lost 6 bases, and 3 bases stayed unmatched. The CDR3 contains 16 residues. CDR1 and CDR2 from the germline V gene are SNHLY and FYNNEI. CDR3 loop: CASSEAGLAGGGEQYF. CDR3 nucleotide sequence: TGTGCCAGCAGTGAAGCGGGACTAGCGGGAGGTGGCGAGCAGTACTTC. Variable domain in full (rest from reference TRBV2 and TRBJ2-7): EPEVTQTPSHQVTQMGQEVILRCVPISNHLYFYWYRQILGQKVEFLVSFYNNEISEKSEIFDDQFSVERPDGSNFTLKIRSTKLEDSAMYFCASSEAGLAGGGEQYFGPGTRLTVT.